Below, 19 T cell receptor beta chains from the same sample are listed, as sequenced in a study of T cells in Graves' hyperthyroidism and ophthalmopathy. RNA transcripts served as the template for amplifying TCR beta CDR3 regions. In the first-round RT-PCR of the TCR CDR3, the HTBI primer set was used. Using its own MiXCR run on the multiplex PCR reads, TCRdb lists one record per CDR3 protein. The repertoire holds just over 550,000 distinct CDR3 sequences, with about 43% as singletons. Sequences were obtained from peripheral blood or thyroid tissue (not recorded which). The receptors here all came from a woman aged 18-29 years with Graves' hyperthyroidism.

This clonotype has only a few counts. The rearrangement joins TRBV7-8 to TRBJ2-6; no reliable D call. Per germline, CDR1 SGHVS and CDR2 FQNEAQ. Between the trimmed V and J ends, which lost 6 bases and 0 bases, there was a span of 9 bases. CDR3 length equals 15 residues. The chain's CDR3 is CASSTDVSGANVLTF. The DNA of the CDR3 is TGTGCCAGCAGTACGGACGTCTCTGGGGCCAACGTCCTGACTTTC. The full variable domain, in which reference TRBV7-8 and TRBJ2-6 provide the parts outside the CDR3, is GAGVSQSPRYKVAKRGQDVALRCDPISGHVSLFWYQQALGQGPEFLTYFQNEAQLDKSGLPSDRFFAERPEGSVSTLKIQRTQQEDSAVYLCASSTDVSGANVLTFGAGSRLTVL.

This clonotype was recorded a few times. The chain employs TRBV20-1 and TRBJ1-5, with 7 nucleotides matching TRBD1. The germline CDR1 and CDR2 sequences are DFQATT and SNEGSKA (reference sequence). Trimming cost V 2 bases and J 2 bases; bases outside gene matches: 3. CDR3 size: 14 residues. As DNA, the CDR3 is TGCAGTGCTAGATATACAGGGGGCAATCAGCCCCAGCATTTT. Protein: CSARYTGGNQPQHF.

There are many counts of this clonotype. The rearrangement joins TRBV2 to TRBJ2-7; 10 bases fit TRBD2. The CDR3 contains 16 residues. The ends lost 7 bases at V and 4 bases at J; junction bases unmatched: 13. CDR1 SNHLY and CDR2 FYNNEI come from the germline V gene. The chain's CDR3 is CASTFGLAALGYEQYF. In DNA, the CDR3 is TGTGCCAGCACCTTCGGACTAGCGGCTTTGGGGTACGAGCAGTACTTC.

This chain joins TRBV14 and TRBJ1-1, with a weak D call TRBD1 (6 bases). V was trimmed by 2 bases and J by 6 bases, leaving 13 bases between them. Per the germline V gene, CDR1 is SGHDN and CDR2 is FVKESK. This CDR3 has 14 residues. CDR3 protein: CASSQRTGMAEAFF. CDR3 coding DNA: TGTGCCAGCAGCCAACGAACAGGGATGGCTGAAGCTTTCTTT. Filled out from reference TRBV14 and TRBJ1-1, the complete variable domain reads EAGVTQFPSHSVIEKGQTVTLRCDPISGHDNLYWYRRVMGKEIKFLLHFVKESKQDESGMPNNRFLAERTGGTYSTLKVQPAELEDSGVYFCASSQRTGMAEAFFGQGTRLTVV.

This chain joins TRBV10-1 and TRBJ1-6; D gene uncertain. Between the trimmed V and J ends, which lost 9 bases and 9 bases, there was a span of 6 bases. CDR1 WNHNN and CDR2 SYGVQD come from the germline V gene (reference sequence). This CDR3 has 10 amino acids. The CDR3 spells CARGGSPLHF. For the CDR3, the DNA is TGCGCCAGGGGTGGTTCACCCCTCCACTTT.

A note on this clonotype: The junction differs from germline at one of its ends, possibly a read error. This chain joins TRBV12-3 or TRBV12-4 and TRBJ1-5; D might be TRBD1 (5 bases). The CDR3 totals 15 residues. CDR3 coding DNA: TGTGCCGGCAGTTTTGAAGGGGAGGGGAATCAGCCCCAGCATTTT. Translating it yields CAGSFEGEGNQPQHF.

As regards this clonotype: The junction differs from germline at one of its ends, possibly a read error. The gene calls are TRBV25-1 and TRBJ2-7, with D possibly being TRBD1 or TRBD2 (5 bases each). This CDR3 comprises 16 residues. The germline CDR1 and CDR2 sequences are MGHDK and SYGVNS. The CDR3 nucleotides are TGTGCCAGCAGTGAAGCGCTTCCTGGGACGGCCTACGAGCAGTGCTTC. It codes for CASSEALPGTAYEQCF.

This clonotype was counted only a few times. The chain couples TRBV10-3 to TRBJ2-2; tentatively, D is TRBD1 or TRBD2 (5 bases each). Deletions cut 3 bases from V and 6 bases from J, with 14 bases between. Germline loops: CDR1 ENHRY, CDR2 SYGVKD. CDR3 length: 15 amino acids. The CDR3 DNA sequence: TGTGCCATCAGTGAAGATCTTGGGGGATCCGGGGAGCTGTTTTTT. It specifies CAISEDLGGSGELFF.

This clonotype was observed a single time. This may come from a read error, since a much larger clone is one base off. CDR3 DNA sequence: TGTGTCACCAGCAGACAAAGGGCCTCCTGGGAGGAGACCCAGTACTTC. Protein: CVTSRQRASWEETQYF. The chain combines TRBV15 with TRBJ2-5; weak D call: TRBD2 (5 bases). The germline V gene encodes CDR1 LNHNV and CDR2 YYDKDF (reference sequence). The CDR3 sequence is 16 residues long.

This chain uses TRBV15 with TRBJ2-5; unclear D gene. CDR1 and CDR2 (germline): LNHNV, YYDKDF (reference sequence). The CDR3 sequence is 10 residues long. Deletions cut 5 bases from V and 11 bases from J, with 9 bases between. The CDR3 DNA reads TGTGCCACCAGCCTTACTCGACAGTACTTC. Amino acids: CATSLTRQYF.

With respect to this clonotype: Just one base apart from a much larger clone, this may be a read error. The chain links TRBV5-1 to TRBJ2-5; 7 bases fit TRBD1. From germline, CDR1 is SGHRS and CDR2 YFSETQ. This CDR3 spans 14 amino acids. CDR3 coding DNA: TGTGCCGGCAGCTTGAAGGGGGCAGGTGAGACCCAGTACTTC. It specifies CAGSLKGAGETQYF.

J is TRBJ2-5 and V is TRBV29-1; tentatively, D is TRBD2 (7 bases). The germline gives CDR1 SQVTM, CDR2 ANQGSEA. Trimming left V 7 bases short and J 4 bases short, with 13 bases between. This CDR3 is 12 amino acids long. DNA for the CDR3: TGCAGCGGGGGAGGGGGGGTAGAGACCCAGTACTTC. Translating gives CSGGGGVETQYF.

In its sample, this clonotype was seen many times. CDR3 protein: CASRGRAGYSPLHF. The CDR3 DNA sequence: TGTGCCAGCAGAGGCAGGGCGGGTTATTCACCCCTCCACTTT. The chain employs TRBV2 and TRBJ1-6, with D possibly matching TRBD1 (5 bases). The V end lost 6 bases, the J end lost 8 bases, and 14 bases lay between the germline ends. The CDR3 has 14 amino acids. Germline values: CDR1 SNHLY, CDR2 FYNNEI.

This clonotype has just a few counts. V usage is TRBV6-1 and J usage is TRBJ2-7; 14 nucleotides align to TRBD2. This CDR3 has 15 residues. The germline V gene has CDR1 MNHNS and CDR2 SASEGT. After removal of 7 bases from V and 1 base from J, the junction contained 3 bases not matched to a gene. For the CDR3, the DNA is TGTGCCAGCATCGGACTAGCGGGAGGTTCCTACGAGCAGTACTTC. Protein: CASIGLAGGSYEQYF.

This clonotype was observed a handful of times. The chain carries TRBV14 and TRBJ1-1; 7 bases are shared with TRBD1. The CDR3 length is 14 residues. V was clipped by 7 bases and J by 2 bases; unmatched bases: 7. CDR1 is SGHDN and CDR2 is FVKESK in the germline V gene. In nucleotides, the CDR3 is TGTGCCAGCACCCCGGACAGGATCAACACTGAAGCTTTCTTT. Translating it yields CASTPDRINTEAFF.

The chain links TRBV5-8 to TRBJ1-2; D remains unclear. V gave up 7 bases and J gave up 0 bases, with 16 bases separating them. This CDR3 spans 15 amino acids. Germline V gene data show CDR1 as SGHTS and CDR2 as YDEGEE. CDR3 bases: TGTGCCAGCTCACCAACCGGGAGACCTAACTATGGCTACACCTTC. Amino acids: CASSPTGRPNYGYTF.

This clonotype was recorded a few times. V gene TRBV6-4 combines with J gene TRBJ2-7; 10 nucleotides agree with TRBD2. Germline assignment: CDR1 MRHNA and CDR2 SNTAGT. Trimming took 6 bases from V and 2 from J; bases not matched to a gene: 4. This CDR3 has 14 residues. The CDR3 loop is CASSGTSEAYEQYF. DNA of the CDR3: TGTGCCAGCAGCGGGACTAGCGAAGCCTACGAGCAGTACTTC.

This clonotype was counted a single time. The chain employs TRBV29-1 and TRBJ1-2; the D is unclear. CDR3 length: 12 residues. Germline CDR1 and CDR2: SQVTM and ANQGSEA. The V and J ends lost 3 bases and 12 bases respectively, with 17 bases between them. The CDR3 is CSVDRDTSGNTF. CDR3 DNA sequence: TGCAGCGTTGATCGGGATACCTCTGGAAACACCTTC.

The CDR3 nucleotides are TGTGCTAGTGGTAACTTATACCACGGGAACACTGAAGCTTTCTTT. Encoded protein: CASGNLYHGNTEAFF. The gene calls are TRBV12-5 and TRBJ1-1; D call uncertain. The V end lost 5 bases, the J end lost 1 base, and 14 bases lay between the germline ends. Germline CDR1 LGHNT, CDR2 FRNRAP. CDR3 length equals 15 residues.